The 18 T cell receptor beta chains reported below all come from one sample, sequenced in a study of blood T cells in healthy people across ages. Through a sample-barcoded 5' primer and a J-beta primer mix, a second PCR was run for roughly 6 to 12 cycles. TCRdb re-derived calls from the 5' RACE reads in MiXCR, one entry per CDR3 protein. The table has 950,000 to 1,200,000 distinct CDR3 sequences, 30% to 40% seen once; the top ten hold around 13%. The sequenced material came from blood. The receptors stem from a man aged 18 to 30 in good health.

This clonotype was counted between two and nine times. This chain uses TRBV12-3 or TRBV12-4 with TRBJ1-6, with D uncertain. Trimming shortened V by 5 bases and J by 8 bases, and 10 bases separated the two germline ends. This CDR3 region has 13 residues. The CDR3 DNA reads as TGTGCCAGCAGTCCCGGGGTAGATTCACCCCTCCACTTT. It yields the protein CASSPGVDSPLHF.

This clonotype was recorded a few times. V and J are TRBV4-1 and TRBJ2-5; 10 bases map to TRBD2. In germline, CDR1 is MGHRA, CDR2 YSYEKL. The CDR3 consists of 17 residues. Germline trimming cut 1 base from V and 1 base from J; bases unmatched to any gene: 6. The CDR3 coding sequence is TGCGCCAGCAGCCAAGTCTCGCTAGCGGGGGCCCAAGAGACCCAGTACTTC. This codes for CASSQVSLAGAQETQYF.

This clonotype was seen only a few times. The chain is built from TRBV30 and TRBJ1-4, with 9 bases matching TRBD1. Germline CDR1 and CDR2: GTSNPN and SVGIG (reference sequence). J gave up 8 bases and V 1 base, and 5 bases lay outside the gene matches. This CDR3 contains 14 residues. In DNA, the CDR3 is TGTGCCTGGAGTGCGGGACAGGGTAGCGAAAAACTGTTTTTT. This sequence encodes CAWSAGQGSEKLFF.

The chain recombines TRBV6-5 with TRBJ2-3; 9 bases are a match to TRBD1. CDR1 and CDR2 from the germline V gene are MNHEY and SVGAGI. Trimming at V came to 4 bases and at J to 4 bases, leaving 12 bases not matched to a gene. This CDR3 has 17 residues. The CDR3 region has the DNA TGTGCCAGCAGTTTTTACCCCGGGACAGGGACGTCAGATACGCAGTATTTT. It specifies CASSFYPGTGTSDTQYF.

CDR3: CASSLAGEGDEQFF. Here the CDR3 DNA reads TGTGCCAGCAGCTTAGCGGGGGAGGGCGATGAGCAGTTCTTC. The chain has TRBV7-2 and TRBJ2-1; TRBD2 agrees at 7 bases. The CDR3 consists of 14 residues. CDR1 and CDR2 (germline): SGHTA, FQGNSA. The trim removed 0 bases at V and 8 bases at J, leaving 4 bases unmatched. Filled out from reference TRBV7-2 and TRBJ2-1, the complete variable domain reads GAGVSQSPSNKVTEKGKDVELRCDPISGHTALYWYRQSLGQGLEFLIYFQGNSAPDKSGLPSDRFSAERTGGSVSTLTIQRTQQEDSAVYLCASSLAGEGDEQFFGPGTRLTVL.

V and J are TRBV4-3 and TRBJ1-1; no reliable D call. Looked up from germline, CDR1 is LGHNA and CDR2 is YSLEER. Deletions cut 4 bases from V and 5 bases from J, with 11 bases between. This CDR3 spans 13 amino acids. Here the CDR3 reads CASSPSTTTEAFF. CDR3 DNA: TGCGCCAGCAGCCCAAGTACGACAACTGAAGCTTTCTTT.

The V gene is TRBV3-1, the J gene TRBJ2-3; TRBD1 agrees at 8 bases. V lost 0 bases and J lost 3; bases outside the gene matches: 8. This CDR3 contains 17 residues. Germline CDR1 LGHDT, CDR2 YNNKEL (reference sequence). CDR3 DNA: TGTGCCAGCAGCCAAGAACCCACACAGGGGGTAACAGATACGCAGTATTTT. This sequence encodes CASSQEPTQGVTDTQYF.

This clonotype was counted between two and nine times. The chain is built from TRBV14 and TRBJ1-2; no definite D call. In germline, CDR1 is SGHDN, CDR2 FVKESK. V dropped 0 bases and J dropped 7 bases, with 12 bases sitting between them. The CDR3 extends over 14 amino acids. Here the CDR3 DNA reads TGTGCCAGCAGCCAAGATCGAAGGGCATCTGGCTACACCTTC. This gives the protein CASSQDRRASGYTF.

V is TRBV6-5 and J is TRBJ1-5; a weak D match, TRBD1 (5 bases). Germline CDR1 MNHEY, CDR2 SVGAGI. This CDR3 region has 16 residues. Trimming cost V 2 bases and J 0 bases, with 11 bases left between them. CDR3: CASSYPSGVSNQPQHF. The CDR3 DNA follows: TGTGCCAGCAGTTACCCGTCGGGGGTTAGCAATCAGCCCCAGCATTTT.

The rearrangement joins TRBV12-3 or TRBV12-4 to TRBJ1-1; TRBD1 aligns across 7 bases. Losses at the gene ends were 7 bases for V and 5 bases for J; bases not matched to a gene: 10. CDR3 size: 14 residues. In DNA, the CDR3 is TGTGCCAGCACCCCGGACAGGACATCTACTGAAGCTTTCTTT. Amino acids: CASTPDRTSTEAFF.

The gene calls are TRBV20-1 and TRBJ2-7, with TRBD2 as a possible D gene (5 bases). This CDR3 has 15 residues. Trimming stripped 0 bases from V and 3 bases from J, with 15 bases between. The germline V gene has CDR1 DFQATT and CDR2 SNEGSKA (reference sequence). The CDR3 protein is CSARDLGISDYEQYF. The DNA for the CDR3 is TGCAGTGCTAGAGATCTCGGGATTTCGGACTACGAGCAGTACTTC.

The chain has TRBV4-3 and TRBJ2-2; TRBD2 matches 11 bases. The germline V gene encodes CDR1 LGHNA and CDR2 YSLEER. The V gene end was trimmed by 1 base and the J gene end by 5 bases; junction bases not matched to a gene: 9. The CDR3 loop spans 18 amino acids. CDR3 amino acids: CASSQGVLAGGRTGELFF. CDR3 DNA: TGCGCCAGCAGCCAAGGTGTCCTAGCGGGGGGTCGGACCGGGGAGCTGTTTTTT.

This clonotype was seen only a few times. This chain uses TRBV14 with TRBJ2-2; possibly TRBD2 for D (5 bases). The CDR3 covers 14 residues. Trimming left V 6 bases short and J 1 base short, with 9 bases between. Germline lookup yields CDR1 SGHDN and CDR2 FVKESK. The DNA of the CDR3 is TGTGCCAGCAGATCCGGGATGAACACCGGGGAGCTGTTTTTT. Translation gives CASRSGMNTGELFF.

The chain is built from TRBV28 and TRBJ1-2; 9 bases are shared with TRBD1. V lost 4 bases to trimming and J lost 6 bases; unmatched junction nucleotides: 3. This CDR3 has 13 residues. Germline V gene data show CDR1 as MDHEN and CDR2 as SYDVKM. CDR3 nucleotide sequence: TGTGCCAGCAGTTCCGGGACAGGGCATGGCTACACCTTC. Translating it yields CASSSGTGHGYTF.

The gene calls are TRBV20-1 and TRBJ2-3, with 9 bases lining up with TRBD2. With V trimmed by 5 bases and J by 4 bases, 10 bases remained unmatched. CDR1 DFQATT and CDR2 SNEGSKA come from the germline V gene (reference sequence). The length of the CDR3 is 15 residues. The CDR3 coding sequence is TGCAGTGCTCCCATAGCGGGGGATGCTGCAGATACGCAGTATTTT. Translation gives CSAPIAGDAADTQYF.

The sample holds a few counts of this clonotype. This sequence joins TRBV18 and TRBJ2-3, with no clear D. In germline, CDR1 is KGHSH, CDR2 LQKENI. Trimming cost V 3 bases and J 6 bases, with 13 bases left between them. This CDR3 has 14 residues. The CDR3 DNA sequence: TGTGCCAGCTCACCTTTAGACCTGGGGGATACGCAGTATTTT. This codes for CASSPLDLGDTQYF.

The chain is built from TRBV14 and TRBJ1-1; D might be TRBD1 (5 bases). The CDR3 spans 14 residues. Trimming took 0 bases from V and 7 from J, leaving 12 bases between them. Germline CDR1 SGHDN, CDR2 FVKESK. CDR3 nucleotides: TGTGCCAGCAGCCAAGATTGGGGGAGGGGTGAAGCTTTCTTT. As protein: CASSQDWGRGEAFF.

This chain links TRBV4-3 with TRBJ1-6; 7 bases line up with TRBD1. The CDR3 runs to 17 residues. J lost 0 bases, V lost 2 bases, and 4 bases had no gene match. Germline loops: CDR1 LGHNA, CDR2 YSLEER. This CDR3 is CASSQPRGSSYNSPLHF. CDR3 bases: TGCGCCAGCAGCCAACCCAGGGGGAGCTCCTATAATTCACCCCTCCACTTT.